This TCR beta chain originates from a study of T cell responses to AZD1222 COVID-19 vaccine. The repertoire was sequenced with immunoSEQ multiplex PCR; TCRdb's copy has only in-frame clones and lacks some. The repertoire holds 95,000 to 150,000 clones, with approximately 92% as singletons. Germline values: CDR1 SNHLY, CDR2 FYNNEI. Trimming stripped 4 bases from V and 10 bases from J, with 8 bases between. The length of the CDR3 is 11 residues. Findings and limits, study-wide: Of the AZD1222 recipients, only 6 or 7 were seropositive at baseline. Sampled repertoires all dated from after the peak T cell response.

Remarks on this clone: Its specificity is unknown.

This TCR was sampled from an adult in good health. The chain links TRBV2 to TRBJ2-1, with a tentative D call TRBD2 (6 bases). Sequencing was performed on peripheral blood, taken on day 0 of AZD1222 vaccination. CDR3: CASSALAEQFF. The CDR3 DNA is TGTGCCAGCAGTGCGCTAGCGGAGCAGTTCTTC.